These T cell receptor beta chains were read from a single sample in a study of OX40 agonist ivuxolimab in advanced cancers. The repertoire was sequenced with immunoSEQ multiplex PCR; TCRdb's copy has only in-frame clones and lacks some. The table records roughly 16,000 clones, roughly 90% of them present only once. The sequencing here drew on CD4+ or CD8+ T cells sorted from blood, taken in a trial of the OX40 agonist ivuxolimab. These TCRs come from an adult with an advanced solid tumor such as melanoma, head and neck, liver or kidney cancer. CDR3s include the opening cysteine and the closing phenylalanine or tryptophan. The order of the fields is D gene, clone size, V gene, J gene, CDR3 DNA, CDR3 protein. A D gene is named only where the DNA matches it firmly. Part of the rows lack a size; the others show once, few, many or a class for expanded clones.

.	.	TRBV7-9	TRBJ2-2	TGTGCCAGCCCAAACCGGGACATAGCCACCGGGGAGCTGTTTTTT	CASPNRDIATGELFF
TRBD2	once	TRBV11-3	TRBJ2-5	TGTGCCAGCAGCGCCGGGACGGGAGGGCCCCAAGAGACCCAGTACTTC	CASSAGTGGPQETQYF
TRBD1	.	TRBV23-1	TRBJ2-2	TGCGCCAGCAGTCGAAGACAGGGGGCTTGGGGAGCTGTTTTT	CASSRRQGAWGAVF
TRBD1	.	TRBV27	TRBJ1-5	TGTGCCAGCAGTCCAAAATCGGGACAGGTTAGCAATCAGCCCCAGCATTTT	CASSPKSGQVSNQPQHF
TRBD2	.	TRBV10-3	TRBJ2-7	TGTGCCATCAGTGATACGCGGGGGACCCATCTGGAGCAGTACTTC	CAISDTRGTHLEQYF
.	.	TRBV7-2	TRBJ2-1	TGTGCCAGCAGCTTAGGGGGACCCTCCAATGAGCAGTTCTTC	CASSLGGPSNEQFF
.	.	TRBV18	TRBJ1-1	TGTGCCAGCTCACCGATCAGAGAGAACACTGAAGCTTTCTTT	CASSPIRENTEAFF
.	.	TRBV19	TRBJ1-1	TGTGCCAGTAGTAAGCCTCGGACGGGGTTTAACACTGAAGCTTTCTTT	CASSKPRTGFNTEAFF
TRBD2	.	TRBV4-3	TRBJ2-5	TGCGCCAGCAGCCAAGACGGACTAGCGGGAGGCCAAGAGACCCAGTACTTC	CASSQDGLAGGQETQYF
.	few	TRBV7-6	TRBJ2-7	TGTGCCAGCAGCAAAGAAGACGGCTACGAGCAGTACTTC	CASSKEDGYEQYF
TRBD1	.	TRBV9	TRBJ1-5	TGTGCCAGCAGCACCACCGCCCGGACAGGGGCAGGCCAGCCCCAGCATTTT	CASSTTARTGAGQPQHF
.	.	TRBV7-2	TRBJ2-2	TGTGCCAGCAGCTTTGGGCAGAGCACCGGGGAGCTGTTTTTT	CASSFGQSTGELFF
.	.	TRBV6-5	TRBJ1-1	TGTGCCAGCACTATGACAGGGAACACTGAAGCTTTCTTT	CASTMTGNTEAFF
.	.	TRBV30	TRBJ2-5	TGTGCCTGGAGCTCCCGGGTACAGACCCAGTACTTC	CAWSSRVQTQYF
.	once	TRBV6-4	TRBJ1-4	TGTGCCAGCAGTGACCGGGGACTTCCCAATGAAAAACTGTTTTTT	CASSDRGLPNEKLFF
.	.	TRBV4-1	TRBJ2-3	TGCGCCAGCAGCCAATCTGGGGCTGGGGGCACAGATACGCAGTATTTT	CASSQSGAGGTDTQYF
.	few	TRBV7-9	TRBJ2-1	TGTGCCAGCAGCTTAGCGGGAGCGGTCGCTGAGCAGTTCTTC	CASSLAGAVAEQFF
.	.	TRBV30	TRBJ1-3	TGTGCCTGGAGTTTCACAGTAACTGGAAACACCATATATTTT	CAWSFTVTGNTIYF
TRBD2	.	TRBV27	TRBJ2-7	TGTGCCAGCAGTTTGAACGCTTTACTAGCGGGAGTTGGCGAGCAGTACTTC	CASSLNALLAGVGEQYF
.	.	TRBV2	TRBJ2-3	TGTGCCAGTAAGGAAGATACGCAGTATTTT	CASKEDTQYF
.	.	TRBV5-4	TRBJ2-1	TGTGCCAGCAGCGGCTCCTCCGTCAATGAGCAGTTCTTC	CASSGSSVNEQFF
.	.	TRBV4-1	TRBJ1-6	TGCGCCAGCAGCCTGCTTAGAGGGTCCAATTCACCCCTCCACTTT	CASSLLRGSNSPLHF
.	.	TRBV5-1	TRBJ1-1	TGCGCCAGCAGCCTCCGGCTGGGCGGCACTGAAGCTTTCTTT	CASSLRLGGTEAFF
.	.	TRBV15	TRBJ2-7	TGTGCCACCAGCAGATCACGGGACTCCTACGAGCAGTACTTC	CATSRSRDSYEQYF
TRBD2	.	TRBV4-1	TRBJ2-2	TGCGCCAGCAGTTTAGCGGGGAGGGCCCTTTCCGGGGAGCTGTTTTTT	CASSLAGRALSGELFF
.	.	TRBV7-2	TRBJ2-7	TGTGCCAGCAGTTCCTTGGATTACCTCTCCTACGAGCAGTACTTC	CASSSLDYLSYEQYF
.	.	TRBV18	TRBJ1-4	TGTGCCAGCTCACCAGAATTTGATGAAAAACTGTTTTTT	CASSPEFDEKLFF
.	.	TRBV27	TRBJ2-6	TGTGCCAGCAGCCAGTACTCTGGGGCCAACGTCCTGACTTTC	CASSQYSGANVLTF
TRBD2	.	TRBV10-3	TRBJ2-1	TGTGCCATCAGTCTTCAGGGGACTAGCGGGACGAATAGTTACAATGAGCAGTTCTTC	CAISLQGTSGTNSYNEQFF
.	.	TRBV6-6	TRBJ2-1	TGTGCCAGCTGTATCAGTCGCGGGAACTACAATGAGCAGTTCTTC	CASCISRGNYNEQFF
TRBD1	.	TRBV7-2	TRBJ2-1	TGTGCCAGCAGCTGGGACAGGGAACCCTACAATGAGCAGTTCTTC	CASSWDREPYNEQFF
TRBD1	.	TRBV11-2	TRBJ1-6	TGTGCCAGCAGCCGGACAGGTCTCTATAATTCACCCCTCCACTTT	CASSRTGLYNSPLHF
.	.	TRBV7-9	TRBJ2-6	TGTGCCAGCAGCTTGGATGCTGGGGCCAACGTCCTGACTTTC	CASSLDAGANVLTF
.	once	TRBV4-2	TRBJ2-7	TGTGCCAGCAGCCGTGTAGGGGGCTACGAGCAGTACTTC	CASSRVGGYEQYF
.	few	TRBV5-1	TRBJ2-7	TGCGCCAGCAGCATCGGACAAAGCCACGAGCAGTACTTC	CASSIGQSHEQYF
.	.	TRBV5-4	TRBJ2-1	TGTGCCGGCGCTCGGGACGTCTACAATGAGCAGTTCTTC	CAGARDVYNEQFF
TRBD2	.	TRBV19	TRBJ2-2	TGTGCCAGTAGTATAGGTGGGAGCGGGGACACCGGGGAGCTGTTTTTT	CASSIGGSGDTGELFF
.	.	TRBV5-6	TRBJ2-3	TGTGCCAGCAGCTTGTTCGGGGAGAACACAGATACGCAGTATTTT	CASSLFGENTDTQYF
.	.	TRBV4-1	TRBJ2-2	TGCGCCAGCAGCCAATGGCGGGCAGCGAACACCGGGGAGCTGTTTTTT	CASSQWRAANTGELFF
TRBD1	.	TRBV5-4	TRBJ2-7	TGTGCCAGCAGCACCAGGACAGGGCGAGAGCAGTACTTC	CASSTRTGREQYF
TRBD1	.	TRBV6-1	TRBJ2-1	TGTGCCAGCAGCGAAGTCCGGGACAGAGAGAACAATGAGCAGTTCTTC	CASSEVRDRENNEQFF
.	.	TRBV12-2	TRBJ2-4	TGTGCAAGTCGCTTAGCGTTTGAGGCCAACCTTTTAGCCAAAAACATTCAGTACTTC	CASRLAFEANLLAKNIQYF
TRBD1	.	TRBV5-1	TRBJ1-1	TGCGCCAGCAGCGCTCGGGACAGGGCCCCCCCTGAAGCTTTCTTT	CASSARDRAPPEAFF
TRBD1	.	TRBV19	TRBJ2-6	TGTGCCAGTGGGCTTCCGGGACAGGGGGCTGGGGCCAACGTCCTGACTTTC	CASGLPGQGAGANVLTF
TRBD1	few	TRBV7-2	TRBJ1-1	TGTGCCAGCAGCTTTTTCCAGGGGGCGACTGAAGCTTTCTTT	CASSFFQGATEAFF
.	.	TRBV30	TRBJ2-1	TGTGCCTGGGCTGGACCCGCCGCTAATGAGCAGTTCTTC	CAWAGPAANEQFF